Sequencing of this T cell receptor beta chain was carried out in a study of radiotherapy plus CTLA-4 blockade in lung cancer. Across the study: In less than 20% of patients, objective responses were seen; about 30% had disease control. Whole-study results and caveats: Early shifts in blood T cell clones, with interferon-beta, reportedly predicted response best. Clones derived from tumor TCRs expanded in blood after radiotherapy plus ipilimumab.

The table lists this clone with a count of one. Its antigen is not identified. Profiling relied on immunoSEQ multiplex PCR, and the TCRdb table lists in-frame clones only, not all of them. The sample contains over 75,000 clones, around 82% of which appear only once. The sequence was collected from a human donor with non-small cell lung cancer who had stable disease on radiotherapy plus ipilimumab. This material consisted of peripheral blood, taken from a patient treated with radiotherapy plus ipilimumab.

The CDR3 DNA is TGCGCCAGCAGCCGCAGCGGACAGGGGGCGTCCTATAATTCACCCCTCCACTTT. Translated: CASSRSGQGASYNSPLHF. The chain has TRBV5-1 and TRBJ1-6; 11 nucleotides line up with TRBD1. The V gene end was trimmed by 4 bases and the J gene end by 1 base; junction bases not matched to a gene: 7. Germline V gene sequence: CDR1 SGHRS, CDR2 YFSETQ. This CDR3 is built from 18 residues.